This T cell receptor beta chain was profiled in a study of cytomegalovirus exposure and HLA in healthy donors. Study information: Counted in an early data release were about 80 million unique TCRs from HLA-typed donors.

The CDR3 extends over 16 amino acids. Germline CDR1 SGHAT, CDR2 FQNNGV. The junction had 7 bases not matched to a gene; V was cut back by 6 bases and J by 2 bases. Study-wide results and caveats: With later analysis, a missense DCLRE1C variant became linked to TCR beta V- and J-gene trimming. The authors listed roughly 150 TCR beta chains as cytomegalovirus-associated. Most TCR beta V segments were productive about 87% or about 30% of the time in an earlier analysis.

Points on this clone: Its target is unknown.

PCR involved 60 Vbeta and 13 Jbeta primers. Clones were read by immunoSEQ multiplex PCR, and TCRdb kept only the in-frame ones, dropping some. The profile shows approximately 110,000 clones, around 79% of them singletons. The sequencing sample was made of PBMCs. The clonotype comes from a woman between 40 and 50 years old in good health and CMV-seronegative. V gene TRBV11-2 combines with J gene TRBJ2-3; 11 nucleotides align to TRBD2. The CDR3 region has the DNA TGTGCCAGCAGACGGTCGGGACTAGCGGACACAGATACGCAGTATTTT. This encodes CASRRSGLADTDTQYF. The variable domain in full, completed from reference TRBV11-2 and TRBJ2-3, reads EAGVAQSPRYKIIEKRQSVAFWCNPISGHATLYWYQQILGQGPKLLIQFQNNGVVDDSQLPKDRFSAERLKGVDSTLKIQPAKLEDSAVYLCASRRSGLADTDTQYFGPGTRLTVL.